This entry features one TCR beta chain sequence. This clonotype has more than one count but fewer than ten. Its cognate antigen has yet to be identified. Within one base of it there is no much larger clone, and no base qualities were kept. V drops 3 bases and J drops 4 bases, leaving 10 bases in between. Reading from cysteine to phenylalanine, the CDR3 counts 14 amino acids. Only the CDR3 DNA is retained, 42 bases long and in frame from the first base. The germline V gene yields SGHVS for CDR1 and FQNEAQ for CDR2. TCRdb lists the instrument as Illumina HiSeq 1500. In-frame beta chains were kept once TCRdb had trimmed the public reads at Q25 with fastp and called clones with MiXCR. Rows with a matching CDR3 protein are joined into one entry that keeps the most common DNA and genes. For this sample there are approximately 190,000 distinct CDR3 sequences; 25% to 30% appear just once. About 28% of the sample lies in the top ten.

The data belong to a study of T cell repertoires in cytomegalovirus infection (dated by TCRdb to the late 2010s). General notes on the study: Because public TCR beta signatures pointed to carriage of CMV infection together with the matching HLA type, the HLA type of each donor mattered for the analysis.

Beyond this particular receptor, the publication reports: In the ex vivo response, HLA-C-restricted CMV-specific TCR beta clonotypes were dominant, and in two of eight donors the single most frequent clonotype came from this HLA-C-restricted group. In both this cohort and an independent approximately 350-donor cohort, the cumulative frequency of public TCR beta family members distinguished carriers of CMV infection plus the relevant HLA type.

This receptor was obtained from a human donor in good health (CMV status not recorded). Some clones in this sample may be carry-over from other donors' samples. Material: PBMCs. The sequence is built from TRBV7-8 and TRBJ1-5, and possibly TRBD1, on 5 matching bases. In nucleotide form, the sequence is TGTGCCAGCAGCTTTTCGACAGAAAATCAGCCCCAGCATTTT. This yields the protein CASSFSTENQPQHF.